Each of the 14 T cell receptor beta chains below was sequenced from the same sample in a study of CD8 T cells in Susac syndrome. Random-hexamer reverse transcription was applied to roughly 0.5 to 1 ug RNA. TCRdb ran MiXCR on the immunoSEQ multiplex PCR reads and lists one entry per CDR3 protein. The sample yields 400,000 to 550,000 distinct CDR3 sequences, roughly 85% seen once. Sequenced: CD8+ T cells from PBMCs. The receptors shown here come from a human donor with multiple sclerosis.

This chain joins TRBV7-9 and TRBJ1-5; 10 nucleotides line up with TRBD1. Germline-derived CDR1 and CDR2 are SEHNR and FQNEAQ (reference sequence). The CDR3 has 16 amino acids. V was clipped by 5 bases and J by 0 bases; unmatched bases: 4. In DNA form, the CDR3 reads TGTGCCAGCAGCGACGGGACAGGGGATAGCAATCAGCCCCAGCATTTT. It translates to CASSDGTGDSNQPQHF.

The chain uses TRBV7-9 and TRBJ1-5; D might be TRBD1 (5 bases). Trimming shortened V by 5 bases and J by 2 bases, and 10 bases separated the two germline ends. Per the germline V gene, CDR1 is SEHNR and CDR2 is FQNEAQ (reference sequence). CDR3 length: 14 residues. The CDR3 region is CASSPDRGNQPQHF. In DNA, the CDR3 is TGTGCCAGCAGCCCCGACAGAGGCAATCAGCCCCAGCATTTT.

The V gene is TRBV27, the J gene TRBJ2-1; 11 bases are a match to TRBD2. The germline V gene encodes CDR1 MNHEY and CDR2 SMNVEV (reference sequence). The CDR3 consists of 16 residues. After removal of 4 bases from V and 2 bases from J, the junction contained 4 bases not matched to a gene. The CDR3 DNA follows: TGTGCCAGCAGTTCAACGACTAGCGGGACCTACAATGAGCAGTTCTTC. Translation: CASSSTTSGTYNEQFF.

The CDR3 DNA reads TGTGCCAGCAGCCCAGGGTGGGACTCCTACGAGCAGTACTTC. Translation: CASSPGWDSYEQYF. The V call is TRBV7-9, the J call TRBJ2-7; tentative D call: TRBD1 (5 bases). Germline loops: CDR1 SEHNR, CDR2 FQNEAQ (reference sequence). The CDR3 is 14 amino acids. V was cut by 5 bases and J by 0 bases, with 11 bases left in between.

This rearrangement joins TRBV27 to TRBJ1-2; D ambiguous. V lost 2 bases and J lost 6, with 10 bases in between. The CDR3 is made up of 13 amino acids. The germline V gene encodes CDR1 MNHEY and CDR2 SMNVEV (reference sequence). The CDR3 protein is CASSLTGWDGYTF. CDR3 nucleotide sequence: TGTGCCAGCAGTTTAACGGGATGGGATGGCTACACCTTC.

V usage is TRBV3-1 and J usage is TRBJ2-7, with D possibly being TRBD2 (5 bases). CDR3 size: 16 residues. V lost 0 bases and J lost 3, with 15 bases in between. The germline CDR1 and CDR2 sequences are LGHDT and YNNKEL (reference sequence). CDR3 region: CASSQDRGNSRYEQYF. CDR3 in DNA: TGTGCCAGCAGCCAAGATCGGGGTAACTCCCGCTACGAGCAGTACTTC.

The chain combines TRBV6-1 with TRBJ1-1, with 8 positions matching TRBD1. The V segment lost 6 bases and the J segment 1 base; nucleotides outside the gene matches: 7. The CDR3 runs 15 residues. CDR1 MNHNS and CDR2 SASEGT come from the germline V gene. The DNA for the CDR3 is TGTGCCAGCAGATGGACAGGGACCCCGAACACTGAAGCTTTCTTT. Its translation is CASRWTGTPNTEAFF.

The chain carries TRBV27 and TRBJ2-1; a weak D match, TRBD1 (5 bases). V was clipped by 8 bases and J by 0 bases, with 17 bases between them. The CDR3 covers 16 residues. CDR1 MNHEY and CDR2 SMNVEV come from the germline V gene (reference sequence). The CDR3 here is CASGINRLSSYNEQFF. CDR3 nucleotides: TGTGCCAGCGGGATAAACAGGTTAAGCTCCTACAATGAGCAGTTCTTC.

The chain combines TRBV7-9 with TRBJ2-7, with 9 bases aligning to TRBD1. After removal of 9 bases from V and 6 bases from J, the junction contained 6 bases not matched to a gene. There are 12 residues in the CDR3. Germline V gene data show CDR1 as SEHNR and CDR2 as FQNEAQ (reference sequence). The CDR3 DNA sequence: TGTGCCAGTCGGGACAGGGCCTTCGAGCAGTACTTC. Protein: CASRDRAFEQYF.

The chain links TRBV27 to TRBJ2-1; D is ambiguous. V lost 5 bases and J lost 0, with 14 bases in between. The germline gives CDR1 MNHEY, CDR2 SMNVEV (reference sequence). CDR3 length equals 16 residues. The CDR3 DNA follows: TGTGCCAGCAGTACCTCCGACGGAAGCTCCTACAATGAGCAGTTCTTC. This encodes CASSTSDGSSYNEQFF.

The chain links TRBV4-3 to TRBJ2-1; D ambiguous. V lost 3 bases to trimming and J lost 0 bases, with 9 bases between them. From germline, CDR1 is LGHNA and CDR2 YSLEER. This CDR3 is built from 15 residues. The CDR3 reads CASSQWAASYNEQFF. For the CDR3, the DNA is TGCGCCAGCAGCCAGTGGGCAGCCTCCTACAATGAGCAGTTCTTC.

The chain is built from TRBV30 and TRBJ1-2, with D possibly matching TRBD1 (6 bases). Between the trimmed V and J ends, which lost 5 bases and 2 bases, there was a span of 9 bases. The germline CDR1 and CDR2 sequences are GTSNPN and SVGIG (reference sequence). The CDR3 has 12 amino acids. The CDR3 bases are TGTGCCTGGGATCAGGGGAACTATGGCTACACCTTC. Its protein is CAWDQGNYGYTF.

This chain uses TRBV5-1 with TRBJ2-3; 9 bases match TRBD1. V dropped 0 bases and J dropped 2; count of bases not matched to a gene: 7. Germline-derived CDR1 and CDR2 are SGHRS and YFSETQ. This CDR3 comprises 17 residues. The chain's CDR3 is CASSLAGQGLYTDTQYF. CDR3 bases: TGCGCCAGCAGCTTGGCTGGACAGGGGCTGTACACAGATACGCAGTATTTT.

This sequence joins TRBV20-1 and TRBJ2-7; D may be TRBD2 (6 bases). This CDR3 region has 13 residues. Germline CDR1 and CDR2: DFQATT and SNEGSKA (reference sequence). The ends were cut back, 1 base at V and 1 base at J, with 8 bases in the middle. Here the CDR3 reads CSARVAGSYEQYF. The DNA for the CDR3 is TGCAGTGCTAGAGTTGCGGGGTCCTACGAGCAGTACTTC.